These T cell receptor beta chains were read from a single sample in a study of CD8 T cells in acute hepatitis C reinfection. Clones were read by immunoSEQ multiplex PCR, and TCRdb kept only the in-frame ones, dropping some. The top ten hold 9.5% to 12% of the sample, which has tens of thousands of clones, 80% to 90% seen once. Sequencing was done on a sample of naive CD8+ T cells from PBMCs. The receptors shown here come from a woman between 18 and 29 years old who spontaneously cleared hepatitis C infection. Both conserved end residues are part of each CDR3. Fields, in order: J gene, D gene, clone size, V gene, CDR3 DNA, CDR3 protein. D genes are given only for firm matches. Clone size is given for some rows only: seen once, a few or many times, or a class if the clone is expanded.

j_call: TRBJ2-6; d_call: .; clone_size: .; v_call: TRBV29-1; cdr3_nt: TGCAGCGTTGATTTGGGGACTTCTGGGGCCAACGTCCTGACTTTC; cdr3_aa: CSVDLGTSGANVLTF
j_call: TRBJ2-1; d_call: .; clone_size: .; v_call: TRBV7-8; cdr3_nt: TGTGCCAGCAGCCCCTCGTACGGATATGAGCAGTTCTTC; cdr3_aa: CASSPSYGYEQFF
j_call: TRBJ1-4; d_call: TRBD1; clone_size: .; v_call: TRBV9; cdr3_nt: TGTGCCAGCAGCGTTGGACAGGGTTTTGAAAAACTGTTTTTT; cdr3_aa: CASSVGQGFEKLFF
j_call: TRBJ2-7; d_call: .; clone_size: .; v_call: TRBV4-1; cdr3_nt: TGCGCCACCCTCGACATCTCCGGGCGAGGGTACTTC; cdr3_aa: CATLDISGRGYF
j_call: TRBJ1-2; d_call: TRBD1; clone_size: .; v_call: TRBV25-1; cdr3_nt: TGTGCCAAGACGAAGACAGGGGGCTACTATGGCTACACCTTC; cdr3_aa: CAKTKTGGYYGYTF
j_call: TRBJ2-7; d_call: .; clone_size: .; v_call: TRBV7-2; cdr3_nt: TGTGCCAGCAGCTTAGTCAGGGTGGGCTACGAGCAGTACTTC; cdr3_aa: CASSLVRVGYEQYF
j_call: TRBJ2-2; d_call: .; clone_size: .; v_call: TRBV5-6; cdr3_nt: TGTGCCAGCAGCTGGGGCACCGGGGAGCTGTTTTTT; cdr3_aa: CASSWGTGELFF
j_call: TRBJ1-3; d_call: .; clone_size: .; v_call: TRBV15; cdr3_nt: TGTGCCACCAGTGAAGGAGGTTTCTCTGGAAACACCATATATTTT; cdr3_aa: CATSEGGFSGNTIYF
j_call: TRBJ1-1; d_call: .; clone_size: .; v_call: TRBV7-9; cdr3_nt: TGTGCCAGCAGCCTAAACACTGAAGCTTTCTTT; cdr3_aa: CASSLNTEAFF
j_call: TRBJ1-1; d_call: TRBD1; clone_size: .; v_call: TRBV27; cdr3_nt: TGTGCCATCGCCTCAGGGGGTCGGGCTTTCTTT; cdr3_aa: CAIASGGRAFF
j_call: TRBJ2-2; d_call: TRBD2; clone_size: .; v_call: TRBV5-6; cdr3_nt: TGTGCCAGCAGCCAGGGACTAGCGGGCCTTACCGGGGAGCTGTTTTTT; cdr3_aa: CASSQGLAGLTGELFF
j_call: TRBJ2-7; d_call: TRBD2; clone_size: .; v_call: TRBV9; cdr3_nt: TGTGCCAGCAGCGTGGGACTAGCGGGAGACTACGAGCAGTACTTC; cdr3_aa: CASSVGLAGDYEQYF
j_call: TRBJ1-1; d_call: .; clone_size: once; v_call: TRBV19; cdr3_nt: TGTGCCAGTAGATGGAAACTGATCACTGAAGCTTTCTTT; cdr3_aa: CASRWKLITEAFF
j_call: TRBJ2-1; d_call: .; clone_size: once; v_call: TRBV19; cdr3_nt: TGTACCAGTGCGGGATACAATGAGCAGTTCTTC; cdr3_aa: CTSAGYNEQFF
j_call: TRBJ2-2; d_call: .; clone_size: .; v_call: TRBV5-5; cdr3_nt: TGTGCCAGCAGCTTGGTCCCACCCAGGACCGGGGAGCTGTTTTTT; cdr3_aa: CASSLVPPRTGELFF
j_call: TRBJ2-7; d_call: TRBD2; clone_size: .; v_call: TRBV9; cdr3_nt: TGTGCCAGCAGCGCCGGAGGGACTAACACCTACGAGCAGTACTTC; cdr3_aa: CASSAGGTNTYEQYF
j_call: TRBJ1-2; d_call: .; clone_size: few; v_call: TRBV29-1; cdr3_nt: TGCAGCGTTGAAAAACAAGGGGTCTATGGCTACACCTTC; cdr3_aa: CSVEKQGVYGYTF
j_call: TRBJ2-7; d_call: TRBD1; clone_size: .; v_call: TRBV27; cdr3_nt: TGTGCCAGCAGTTCGGGACAGATGAGGGACGAGCAGTACTTC; cdr3_aa: CASSSGQMRDEQYF
j_call: TRBJ2-5; d_call: TRBD2; clone_size: .; v_call: TRBV27; cdr3_nt: TGTGCCAGCAGTCCGGGACTAGCGGGAGAGACCCAGTACTTC; cdr3_aa: CASSPGLAGETQYF
j_call: TRBJ2-1; d_call: .; clone_size: .; v_call: TRBV6-6; cdr3_nt: TGTGCCAGCAGATTCACGGGTGGGGATGAGCAGTTCTTC; cdr3_aa: CASRFTGGDEQFF
j_call: TRBJ2-5; d_call: TRBD2; clone_size: .; v_call: TRBV7-6; cdr3_nt: TGTGCCAGCAGCTTTAGTGGACTAGCGGAGATGAAAGAGACCCAGTACTTC; cdr3_aa: CASSFSGLAEMKETQYF
j_call: TRBJ2-7; d_call: TRBD2; clone_size: .; v_call: TRBV10-2; cdr3_nt: TGCGCCAGCAGCTACAGCGGGACTAGCGTCGGCGAGCAGTACTTC; cdr3_aa: CASSYSGTSVGEQYF
j_call: TRBJ2-7; d_call: .; clone_size: .; v_call: TRBV10-3; cdr3_nt: TGTACCATCGCCCGGGATGTTTACGAGCAGTACTTC; cdr3_aa: CTIARDVYEQYF
j_call: TRBJ2-2; d_call: .; clone_size: .; v_call: TRBV11-2; cdr3_nt: TGTGCCAGCACCACCCCCGCTTCGGGGGAGCTGTTTTTT; cdr3_aa: CASTTPASGELFF
j_call: TRBJ2-2; d_call: TRBD1; clone_size: .; v_call: TRBV5-1; cdr3_nt: TGCGCCAGCAGCTTTACCGACAGGGGGACGAACACCGGGGAGCTGTTTTTT; cdr3_aa: CASSFTDRGTNTGELFF
j_call: TRBJ2-5; d_call: .; clone_size: once; v_call: TRBV5-6; cdr3_nt: TGTGCCAGCAGCTTGGAAGCCTACATGGAGACCCAGTACTTC; cdr3_aa: CASSLEAYMETQYF
j_call: TRBJ2-7; d_call: TRBD2; clone_size: .; v_call: TRBV4-2; cdr3_nt: TGTGCCAGCAGCCCTACGGCACTAGCGGGAGTCCCCGAGCAGTACTTC; cdr3_aa: CASSPTALAGVPEQYF
j_call: TRBJ1-1; d_call: .; clone_size: .; v_call: TRBV7-8; cdr3_nt: TGTGCCAGCAGCCCCTTGAGGGGCACTGAAGCTTTCTTT; cdr3_aa: CASSPLRGTEAFF
j_call: TRBJ2-1; d_call: .; clone_size: .; v_call: TRBV5-4; cdr3_nt: TGTGCCAGCAGCCTAGGTGTGGTTGAGCAGTTCTTC; cdr3_aa: CASSLGVVEQFF
j_call: TRBJ2-7; d_call: .; clone_size: .; v_call: TRBV29-1; cdr3_nt: TGCAGCGTTGCGACCGACAGATCCTACGAGCAGTACTTC; cdr3_aa: CSVATDRSYEQYF
j_call: TRBJ2-7; d_call: TRBD2; clone_size: .; v_call: TRBV4-1; cdr3_nt: TGCGCCAGCAGCCAAGATCCCCTAGCGGGAGGGCCCTACGAGCAGTACTTC; cdr3_aa: CASSQDPLAGGPYEQYF
j_call: TRBJ2-7; d_call: .; clone_size: .; v_call: TRBV7-8; cdr3_nt: TGTGCCAGCAGGGAAGCGGCAGGGACGTTCTACGAGCAGTACTTC; cdr3_aa: CASREAAGTFYEQYF
j_call: TRBJ2-7; d_call: .; clone_size: .; v_call: TRBV27; cdr3_nt: TGTGCCAGCAGCCGGTCGGGGGAGCAGTACTTC; cdr3_aa: CASSRSGEQYF
j_call: TRBJ1-2; d_call: TRBD1; clone_size: .; v_call: TRBV29-1; cdr3_nt: TGCAGCGTCGGCAGGACAGGGGCTAACTATGGCTACACCTTC; cdr3_aa: CSVGRTGANYGYTF
j_call: TRBJ2-2; d_call: .; clone_size: .; v_call: TRBV6-5; cdr3_nt: TGTGCCAGCAGTTACTCCATGGAGAACGGGGAGCTGTTTTTT; cdr3_aa: CASSYSMENGELFF
j_call: TRBJ2-2; d_call: .; clone_size: .; v_call: TRBV6-6; cdr3_nt: TGTGCCAGCAGTTACTCGTCTAGCGTTGACACCGGGGAGCTGTTTTTT; cdr3_aa: CASSYSSSVDTGELFF
j_call: TRBJ2-3; d_call: .; clone_size: .; v_call: TRBV10-2; cdr3_nt: TGCGCCAGCAGCAAGGGGGGTATCGATGAAGATACGCAGTATTTT; cdr3_aa: CASSKGGIDEDTQYF
j_call: TRBJ1-5; d_call: TRBD1; clone_size: .; v_call: TRBV5-1; cdr3_nt: TGCGCCAGCAGCCCATGGGACAGGGAATCTCAGCCCCAGCATTTT; cdr3_aa: CASSPWDRESQPQHF
j_call: TRBJ1-4; d_call: .; clone_size: .; v_call: TRBV19; cdr3_nt: TGTGCCAGTAGTATTAGCGAATTTATAGGATTGTTTTTT; cdr3_aa: CASSISEFIGLFF
j_call: TRBJ1-1; d_call: .; clone_size: .; v_call: TRBV9; cdr3_nt: TGTGCCAGCAGCGTAGCCGCGGGACCCTTGGCGGCTGAAGCTTTCTTT; cdr3_aa: CASSVAAGPLAAEAFF
j_call: TRBJ2-3; d_call: .; clone_size: .; v_call: TRBV7-2; cdr3_nt: TGTGCCAGCAGCATCTTTCACAGGTTACCCAGCATAGATACGCAGTATTTT; cdr3_aa: CASSIFHRLPSIDTQYF
j_call: TRBJ2-7; d_call: .; clone_size: .; v_call: TRBV27; cdr3_nt: TGTGCCAGCGTCGGGCGGCTAGCAGGATTCTACGAGCAGTACTTC; cdr3_aa: CASVGRLAGFYEQYF